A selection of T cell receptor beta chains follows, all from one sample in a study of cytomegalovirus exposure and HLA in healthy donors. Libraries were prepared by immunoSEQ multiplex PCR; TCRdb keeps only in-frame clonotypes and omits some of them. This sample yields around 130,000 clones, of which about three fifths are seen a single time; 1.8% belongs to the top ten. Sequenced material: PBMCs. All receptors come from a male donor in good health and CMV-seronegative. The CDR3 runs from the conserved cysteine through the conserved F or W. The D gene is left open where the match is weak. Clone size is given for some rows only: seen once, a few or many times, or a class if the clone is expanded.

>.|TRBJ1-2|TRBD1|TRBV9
CASSVTSDRGVGYTF
TGTGCCAGCAGCGTAACCTCCGACAGGGGCGTTGGCTACACCTTC
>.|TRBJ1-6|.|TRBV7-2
CASIPGRLNSPLHF
TGTGCCAGCATCCCGGGTCGTCTTAATTCACCCCTCCACTTT
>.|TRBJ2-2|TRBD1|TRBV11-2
CASSRLRDRVVELFF
TGTGCCAGCAGCCGTCTCCGGGACAGGGTTGTGGAGCTGTTTTTT
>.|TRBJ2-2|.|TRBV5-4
CASSQGPNTGELFF
TGTGCCAGCAGCCAGGGTCCTAACACCGGGGAGCTGTTTTTT
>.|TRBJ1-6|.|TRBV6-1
CASGHGNSPLHF
TGTGCCAGCGGTCACGGTAATTCACCCCTCCACTTT
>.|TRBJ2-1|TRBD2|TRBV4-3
CASSPFGLAVGDEQFF
TGCGCCAGCAGCCCATTCGGACTAGCAGTCGGAGATGAGCAGTTCTTC
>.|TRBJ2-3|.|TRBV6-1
CASTRGGATGDTQYF
TGTGCCAGCACTCGCGGTGGGGCGACTGGGGATACGCAGTATTTT
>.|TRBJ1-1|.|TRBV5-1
CASSLARNTEAFF
TGCGCCAGCAGCTTGGCTAGGAACACTGAAGCTTTCTTT
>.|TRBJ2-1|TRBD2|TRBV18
CASSPRGVAGVYNEQFF
TGTGCCAGCTCCCCACGCGGAGTAGCGGGGGTTTACAATGAGCAGTTCTTC
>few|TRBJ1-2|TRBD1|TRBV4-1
CASSLTELQGVHGYTF
TGCGCCAGCAGCTTAACAGAATTACAGGGGGTTCACGGCTACACCTTC
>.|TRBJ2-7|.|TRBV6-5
CASSYSSRFSYEQYF
TGTGCCAGCAGTTACTCGTCGCGTTTCTCCTACGAGCAGTACTTC
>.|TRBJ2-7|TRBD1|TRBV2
CASKTLRDRGYEQYF
TGTGCCAGCAAGACCCTCCGGGACAGGGGATACGAGCAGTACTTC
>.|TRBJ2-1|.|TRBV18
CASSPPNGFYNEQFF
TGTGCCAGCTCACCACCGAACGGGTTCTACAATGAGCAGTTCTTC
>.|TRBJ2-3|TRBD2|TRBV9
CASSVAGGRDTQYF
TGTGCCAGCAGCGTAGCGGGGGGGCGAGATACGCAGTATTTT
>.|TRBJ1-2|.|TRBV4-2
CASSQDMIGGGYTF
TGTGCCAGCAGCCAAGATATGATTGGCGGTGGCTACACCTTC
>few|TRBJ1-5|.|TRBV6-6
CASSYSMSQPQHF
TGTGCCAGCAGTTACTCGATGAGTCAGCCCCAGCATTTT
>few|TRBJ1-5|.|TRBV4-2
CASSQGTDSNQPQHF
TGTGCCAGCAGCCAAGGGACAGATAGCAATCAGCCCCAGCATTTT
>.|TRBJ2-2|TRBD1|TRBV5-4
CASRRQGNTGELFF
TGTGCCAGCAGGCGACAGGGAAACACCGGGGAGCTGTTTTTT
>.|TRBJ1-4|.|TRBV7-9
CASSVTPRGPSNEKLFF
TGTGCCAGCAGCGTCACCCCCAGGGGACCTTCTAATGAAAAACTGTTTTTT
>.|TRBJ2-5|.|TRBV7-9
CASSYTSKETQYF
TGTGCCAGCAGCTACACTAGTAAAGAGACCCAGTACTTC
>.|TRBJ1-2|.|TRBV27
CASKPTTRAVRALTYGYTF
TGTGCCAGCAAACCCACCACAAGAGCGGTTCGGGCTCTCACCTATGGCTACACCTTC
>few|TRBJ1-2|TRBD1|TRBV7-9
CASSLEQGAYGYTF
TGTGCCAGCAGCTTAGAACAGGGGGCGTATGGCTACACCTTC
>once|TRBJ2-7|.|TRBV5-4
CASRGGVQEYF
TGTGCCAGCAGGGGCGGGGTCCAGGAGTACTTC
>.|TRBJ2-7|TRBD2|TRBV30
CAWSGGGWVQYF
TGTGCCTGGAGTGGCGGGGGGTGGGTGCAGTACTTC
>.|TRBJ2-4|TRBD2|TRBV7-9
CASSLDSGGGKNIQYF
TGTGCCAGCAGCTTAGACAGCGGGGGGGGCAAAAACATTCAGTACTTC
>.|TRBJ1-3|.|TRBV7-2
CASSFDTGSGNTIYF
TGTGCCAGCAGCTTCGACACAGGGTCTGGAAACACCATATATTTT
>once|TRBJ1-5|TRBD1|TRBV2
CATTGGKHSNQPQHF
TGTGCCACCACAGGGGGCAAACATAGCAATCAGCCCCAGCATTTT
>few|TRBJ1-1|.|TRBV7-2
CASSRLGGAEAFF
TGTGCCAGCAGCAGACTTGGAGGTGCTGAAGCTTTCTTT
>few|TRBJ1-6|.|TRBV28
CASSLSGIDSPLHF
TGTGCCAGCAGTTTGTCGGGTATTGATTCACCCCTCCACTTT
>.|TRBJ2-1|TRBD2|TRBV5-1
CASSLRASGVAGDEQFF
TGCGCCAGCAGCTTGAGGGCTAGCGGGGTTGCAGGTGATGAGCAGTTCTTC